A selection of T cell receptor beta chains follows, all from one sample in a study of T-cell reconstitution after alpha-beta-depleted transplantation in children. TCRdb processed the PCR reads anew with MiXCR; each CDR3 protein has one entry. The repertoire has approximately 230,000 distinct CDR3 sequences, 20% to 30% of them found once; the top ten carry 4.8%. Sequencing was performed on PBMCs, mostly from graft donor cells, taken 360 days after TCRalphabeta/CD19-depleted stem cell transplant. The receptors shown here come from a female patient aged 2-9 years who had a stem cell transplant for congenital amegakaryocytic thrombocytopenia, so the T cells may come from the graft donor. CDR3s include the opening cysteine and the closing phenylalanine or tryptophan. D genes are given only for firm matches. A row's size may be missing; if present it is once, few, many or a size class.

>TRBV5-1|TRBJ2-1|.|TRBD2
TGCGCCAGCAGCTGGGGAGCGGGGGGGCTAGATGAGCAGTTCTTC
CASSWGAGGLDEQFF
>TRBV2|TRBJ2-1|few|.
TGTGCCAGCAGTACCCTAAGGAATGAGCAGTTCTTC
CASSTLRNEQFF
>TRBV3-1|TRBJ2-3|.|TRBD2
TGTGCCAGCAGCCGTCTGGGACTAGCGGGAGGGAGCACAGATACGCAGTATTTT
CASSRLGLAGGSTDTQYF
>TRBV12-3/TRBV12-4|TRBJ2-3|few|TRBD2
TGTGCCAGCACCCCTAGCGGGGGGGCCTTCTCAGTCACAGATACGCAGTATTTT
CASTPSGGAFSVTDTQYF
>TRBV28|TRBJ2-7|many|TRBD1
TGTGCCAGCAGTCTCGGGACAGCGACTCGAACCTACGAGCAGTACTTC
CASSLGTATRTYEQYF
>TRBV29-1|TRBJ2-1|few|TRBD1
TGCAGCGGGGACAGGGGATTCAATGAGCAGTTCTTC
CSGDRGFNEQFF
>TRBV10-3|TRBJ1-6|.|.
TGTGCCATCAGTGAAGCCAAGGATTCACCCCTCCACTTT
CAISEAKDSPLHF
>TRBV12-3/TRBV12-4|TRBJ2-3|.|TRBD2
TGTGCCAGCAGCCCAGCGGGGTTCAATACGCAGTATTTT
CASSPAGFNTQYF
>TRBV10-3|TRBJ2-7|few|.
TGTGCCATCAGTCTTGGAGCCGAGCAGTACTTC
CAISLGAEQYF
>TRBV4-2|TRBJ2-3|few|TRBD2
TGTGCCAGCAGCCAGGGGACTAGCGATCCTACAGATACGCAGTATTTT
CASSQGTSDPTDTQYF
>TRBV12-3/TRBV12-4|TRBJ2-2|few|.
TGTGCCAGCAGTTTCCAAATCCCCACCGGGGAGCTGTTTTTT
CASSFQIPTGELFF
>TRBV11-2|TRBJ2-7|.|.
TGTGCCAGCAGCTTAGGCCGGACAGTTTACGAGCAGTACTTC
CASSLGRTVYEQYF
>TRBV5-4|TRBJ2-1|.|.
TGTGCCAGCAGCTTAGCACTAGCTTTGAACAATGAGCAGTTCTTC
CASSLALALNNEQFF
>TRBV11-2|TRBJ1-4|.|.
TGTGCCAGCAGCTTAGGATTCTTAGGTCCCAATGAAAAACTGTTTTTT
CASSLGFLGPNEKLFF
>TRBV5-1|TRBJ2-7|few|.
TGCGCCAGCAGCTTGGGAGGGCCAGGGTACTCCTACGAGCAGTACTTC
CASSLGGPGYSYEQYF
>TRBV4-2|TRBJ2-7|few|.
TGTGCCAGGAGCTACGAGCAGTACTTC
CARSYEQYF
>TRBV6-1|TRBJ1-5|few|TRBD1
TGTGCCAGCAGCTCAACAGGGGGCGGACGCAATCAGCCCCAGCATTTT
CASSSTGGGRNQPQHF
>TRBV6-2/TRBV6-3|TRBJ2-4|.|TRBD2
TGTGCCAGCAGCTCTCAGTCTGCGGGAGGCGACATTCAGTACTTC
CASSSQSAGGDIQYF
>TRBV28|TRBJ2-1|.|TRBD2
TGTGCCAGCAGGGCTGGACTAGCATCCTACAATGAGCAGTTCTTC
CASRAGLASYNEQFF
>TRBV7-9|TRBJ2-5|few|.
TGTGCCAGCAGCCTCACCCGAACTAGCTCGGAGACCCAGTACTTC
CASSLTRTSSETQYF
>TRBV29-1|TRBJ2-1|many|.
TGCAGCTATCGGGACGGCCCCTACAATGAGCAGTTCTTC
CSYRDGPYNEQFF
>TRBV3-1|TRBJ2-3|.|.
TGTGCCAGCAGACGTACTACCCACACAGATACGCAGTATTTT
CASRRTTHTDTQYF
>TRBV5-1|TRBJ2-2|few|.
TGCGCCAGCAGCTTGCCAGTCATGAGGTGGGGATCGACCGGGGAGCTGTTTTTT
CASSLPVMRWGSTGELFF
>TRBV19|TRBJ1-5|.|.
TGTGCCAGTACCCGGTCGCTGAGGGATTCGGTTTTTTATAGCAATCAGCCCCAGCATTTT
CASTRSLRDSVFYSNQPQHF
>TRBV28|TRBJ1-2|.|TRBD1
TGTGCCAGCAGTTTACAGGGGGCCTATGGCTACACCTTC
CASSLQGAYGYTF
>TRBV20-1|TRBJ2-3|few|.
TGCAGTGCTAGAGCCGGACGGGATAACCCAGATACGCAGTATTTT
CSARAGRDNPDTQYF
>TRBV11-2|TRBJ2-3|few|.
TGTGCCAGCAGCCCGATCTGGACAGACAACACAGATACGCAGTATTTT
CASSPIWTDNTDTQYF
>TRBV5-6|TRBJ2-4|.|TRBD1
TGTGCCAGCAGCAGACAGGGGAGAGACATTCAGTACTTC
CASSRQGRDIQYF
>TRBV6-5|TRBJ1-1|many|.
TGTGCCAGCAGACTGGGACAAGAAGCTTTCTTT
CASRLGQEAFF
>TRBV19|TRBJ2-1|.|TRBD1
TGTGCCAGTAGGAAGACAGGGAAACTTGAATACAATGAGCAGTTCTTC
CASRKTGKLEYNEQFF
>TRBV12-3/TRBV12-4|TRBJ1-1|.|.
TGTGCCAGCAGTTTAAATATGGGGGTGCCCACTGAAGCTTTCTTT
CASSLNMGVPTEAFF
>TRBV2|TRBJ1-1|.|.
TGTGCCAGCAGTGGAGATTTGGGGACCACTGAAGCTTTCTTT
CASSGDLGTTEAFF
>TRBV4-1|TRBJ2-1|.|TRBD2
TGCGCCAGCAGCCAAGCCCTCCGACTAGCGGGAGGAAACAATGAGCAGTTCTTC
CASSQALRLAGGNNEQFF
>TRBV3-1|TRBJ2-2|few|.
TGTGCCAGCAGCCAAGGATATAAGCAGGGATGGACCGGGGAGCTGTTTTTT
CASSQGYKQGWTGELFF
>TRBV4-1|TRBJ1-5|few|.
TGCGCCAGCAGCCAAGTAGGGACCCAAGTCGGTCAGCCCCAGCATTTT
CASSQVGTQVGQPQHF
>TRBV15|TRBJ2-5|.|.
TGTGCCACCAGCACCCCGGGGGAGTTGCAAGAGACCCAGTACTTC
CATSTPGELQETQYF
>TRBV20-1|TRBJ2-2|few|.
TGCAGTGCTCTCCCGGGTTCCCTAGCCACCGGGGAGCTGTTTTTT
CSALPGSLATGELFF
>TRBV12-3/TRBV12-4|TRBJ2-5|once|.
TGTGCCAGCAGTCCCAGGGGAGGCGTTTACGAGACCCAGTACTTC
CASSPRGGVYETQYF
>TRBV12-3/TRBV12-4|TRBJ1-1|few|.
TGTGCCAGCAGTGCACCGGGGGGAGGGGCGAACACTGAAGCTTTCTTT
CASSAPGGGANTEAFF